Listed here are 13 T cell receptor beta chains from one sample, sequenced in a study of OX40 agonist ivuxolimab in advanced cancers. Measured with immunoSEQ multiplex PCR; TCRdb has only the in-frame clones, and not every one. The repertoire has tens of thousands of clones, approximately 84% of them found once; the top ten carry 0.35% to 0.45%. The sample consisted of CD4+ or CD8+ T cells sorted from blood, taken in a trial of the OX40 agonist ivuxolimab. These receptors were taken from an adult with an advanced solid tumor such as melanoma, head and neck, liver or kidney cancer.

The chain couples TRBV19 to TRBJ2-7; no reliable D call. This CDR3 contains 13 residues. The V and J ends lost 2 bases and 6 bases respectively, with 11 bases between them. In germline, CDR1 is LNHDA, CDR2 SQIVND (reference sequence). CDR3 bases: TGTGCCAGTAGTATACCTCTTGGTTCCGAGCAGTACTTC. Translation gives CASSIPLGSEQYF.

The sample holds a few counts of this clone. V and J are TRBV4-1 and TRBJ2-1, with TRBD1 as a possible D gene (5 bases). V was cut by 3 bases and J by 5 bases, with 11 bases left in between. The germline gives CDR1 MGHRA, CDR2 YSYEKL. The CDR3 is 14 residues long. The CDR3 DNA is TGCGCCAGCAGCCAGCTGACAGAGAACAATGAGCAGTTCTTC. It yields the protein CASSQLTENNEQFF.

The chain employs TRBV29-1 and TRBJ1-2, with a possible D match to TRBD1 (5 bases). V lost 7 bases, J lost 6 bases, and 9 bases lay in between. Germline values: CDR1 SQVTM, CDR2 ANQGSEA. The CDR3 has 10 amino acids. CDR3 amino acids: CSGGEDGYTF. In DNA, the CDR3 is TGCAGCGGAGGGGAGGATGGCTACACCTTC. Full variable domain (outside the CDR3, taken from reference TRBV29-1 and TRBJ1-2): SAVISQKPSRDICQRGTSLTIQCQVDSQVTMMFWYRQQPGQSLTLIATANQGSEATYESGFVIDKFPISRPNLTFSTLTVSNMSPEDSSIYLCSGGEDGYTFGSGTRLTVV.

This chain connects TRBV29-1 to TRBJ2-1, with 9 positions matching TRBD1. The ends lost 6 bases at V and 4 bases at J; junction bases unmatched: 1. From germline, CDR1 is SQVTM and CDR2 ANQGSEA. The CDR3 has 12 residues. In nucleotides, the CDR3 is TGCAGCGTGGGGACAGGGTACAATGAGCAGTTCTTC. The encoded protein is CSVGTGYNEQFF.

The chain carries TRBV7-9 and TRBJ1-2; 8 positions match TRBD1. The CDR3 spans 15 residues. Trimming cost V 2 bases and J 7 bases; bases outside gene matches: 9. Germline V gene sequence: CDR1 SEHNR, CDR2 FQNEAQ (reference sequence). This CDR3 reads CASSLSRQGASGYTF. The CDR3 DNA reads TGTGCCAGCAGCTTAAGTCGGCAGGGGGCATCTGGCTACACCTTC.

This rearrangement joins TRBV7-6 to TRBJ2-3; a weak D match, TRBD2 (6 bases). The CDR3 has 17 residues. V lost 5 bases, J lost 5 bases, and 23 bases lay in between. CDR1 and CDR2 (germline): SGHVS, FNYEAQ. The CDR3 here is CASSLGSAGLQGDTQYF. The CDR3 coding sequence is TGTGCCAGCAGCCTAGGCAGCGCGGGACTCCAGGGAGATACGCAGTATTTT.

The V gene is TRBV5-1, the J gene TRBJ1-6; D is perhaps TRBD1 (6 bases). The CDR3 runs to 15 residues. Germline V CDR1 and CDR2: SGHRS, YFSETQ. V shed 1 base and J shed 5 bases, with 10 bases lying between them. This chain's CDR3 is CASSLLRGNNSPLHF. The CDR3, as DNA: TGCGCCAGCAGCTTGCTCAGGGGTAATAATTCACCCCTCCACTTT.

This chain uses TRBV9 with TRBJ2-2; D might be TRBD1 (5 bases). V lost 0 bases and J 5 bases, leaving 14 bases between the germline ends. The CDR3 has 16 residues. Germline V lookup: CDR1 SGDLS, CDR2 YYNGEE. The CDR3 DNA is TGTGCCAGCAGCGTAGGAGGCTTTCAGGGTACCGGGGAGCTGTTTTTT. Translation: CASSVGGFQGTGELFF.

The chain links TRBV30 to TRBJ2-5; TRBD2 is a possible D gene (6 bases). Germline CDR1 and CDR2: GTSNPN and SVGIG (reference sequence). V was clipped by 5 bases and J by 3 bases, with 16 bases between them. The CDR3 is 14 amino acids. CDR3 sequence reads: CAWERGPGEETQYF. DNA of the CDR3: TGTGCCTGGGAGAGAGGACCGGGGGAAGAGACCCAGTACTTC.

The rearrangement links TRBV18 to TRBJ1-2; 9 bases map to TRBD1. Unmatched junction bases numbered 3, after V lost 2 bases and J lost 2 bases. The CDR3 consists of 15 residues. CDR1 and CDR2 (germline): KGHSH, LQKENI. The CDR3 reads CASSPGTGLNYGYTF. As DNA, the CDR3 is TGTGCCAGCTCACCAGGGACAGGGTTGAACTATGGCTACACCTTC.

V is TRBV6-6 and J is TRBJ1-3, with D perhaps matching TRBD1 (5 bases). Germline CDR1 is MNHNY and CDR2 is SVGAGI (reference sequence). The V end was cut by 2 bases, the J end by 4 bases, with 12 bases between. This CDR3 has 15 residues. In DNA form, the CDR3 reads TGTGCCAGCAGTTACATCGGGGGATGGGGAAACACCATATATTTT. This translates into CASSYIGGWGNTIYF.

This chain links TRBV13 with TRBJ2-6, with D possibly being TRBD2 (5 bases). The CDR3 extends over 20 amino acids. V was clipped by 0 bases and J by 0 bases, with 18 bases between them. Per germline, CDR1 PRHDT and CDR2 FYEKMQ (reference sequence). The CDR3 nucleotides are TGTGCCAGCAGCTTAGGGTTCGGTGGCAGAGGGAGCTCTGGGGCCAACGTCCTGACTTTC. It specifies CASSLGFGGRGSSGANVLTF.

V is TRBV6-5 and J is TRBJ2-1, with 10 bases fitting TRBD1. This CDR3 is 15 amino acids long. Trimming removed 8 bases from V and 6 bases from J; junction bases left unmatched: 10. In germline, CDR1 is MNHEY, CDR2 SVGAGI. Here the CDR3 DNA reads TGTGCCAGCCGTAGACCGGGACAGGGGACCAATGAGCAGTTCTTC. It translates to CASRRPGQGTNEQFF.